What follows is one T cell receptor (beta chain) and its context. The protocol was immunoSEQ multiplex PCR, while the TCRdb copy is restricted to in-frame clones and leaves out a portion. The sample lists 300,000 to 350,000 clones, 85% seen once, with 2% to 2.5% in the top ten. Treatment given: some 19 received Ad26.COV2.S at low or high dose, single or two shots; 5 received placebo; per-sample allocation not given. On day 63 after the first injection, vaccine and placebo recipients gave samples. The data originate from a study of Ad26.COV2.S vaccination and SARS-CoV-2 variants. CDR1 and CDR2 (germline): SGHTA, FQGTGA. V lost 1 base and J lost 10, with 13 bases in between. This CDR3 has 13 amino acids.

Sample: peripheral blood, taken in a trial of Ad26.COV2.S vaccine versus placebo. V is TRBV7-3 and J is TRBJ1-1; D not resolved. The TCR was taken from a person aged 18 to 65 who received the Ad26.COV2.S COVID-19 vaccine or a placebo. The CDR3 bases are TGTGCCAGCAGCTTAAAGCCGGACTCAGGAGCTTTCTTT. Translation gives CASSLKPDSGAFF.